This T cell receptor beta chain was recorded in a study of blood T cell repertoires in COVID-19 (dated by TCRdb to the early 2020s). General notes on the study: The collaborator samples originated in the United States, Italy and Spain and spanned the acute and convalescent phases of COVID-19. The prospective study material was composed of cDNA or gDNA derived from T cells, B-cell-depleted T cells, or PBMCs. Subjects who had been exposed to COVID-19, were actively infected with it, or had recovered from it provided the deeply sampled blood TCRbeta repertoires that made up the dataset. The repertoires were made available in a free public database intended to serve as a resource for research on the immune response to SARS-CoV-2. Samples came from the ongoing ImmuneRACE study (first 160 participants) plus 1,254 subjects from 6 global collaborators. Nearly every sample came with metadata listing a de-identified subject ID, COVID-19 status, age in years and sex. HLA class I and class II types, where available, came from metadata supplied by the sample provider rather than from assay-based typing. Overall results and qualifications from the work: How much clinical and demographic metadata was included differed by source and by participant, and the metadata was provided uncurated.

Points on this clone: No antigen is known for it. No much larger clonotype is one base removed from it; base qualities were not supplied.

A second Seattle source provided samples from volunteer blood donors who had recovered from COVID-19. The collaborating institutions used their own protocols to collect whole blood in K2EDTA tubes. Collaborator samples were shipped for TCRbeta analysis as frozen whole blood, isolated PBMCs, or DNA extracted from either sample type. TCRbeta CDR3 regions were amplified from genomic DNA using the immunoSEQ Assay, a bias-controlled multiplex PCR. As for how the authors treated the data: The number of nucleated cells in each sample was estimated by amplification of reference gene primers within the assay. To quantify the absolute abundance of each unique TCRbeta CDR3 rearrangement, sequence reads were collapsed and filtered. Productive Simpson clonality was computed per sample as the square root of Simpson's diversity index over productive rearrangements. TCRdb stores this immuneACCESS table with in-frame sequences only. Part of the clones is absent; in the studies checked, under half of the shortfall reflects unresolved V genes, and no reason is known for the rest. That table gives V, J and clone size, and the DNA gave D and trimming. The sample yields a few hundred thousand clones; more than 70% were counted once. The ten largest account for 5% to 7.5% of the sample.

The sequenced sample was peripheral blood. The TCR was taken from a man between 18 and 29 years old who had recovered from COVID-19.

At the DNA level, the sequence is TGTGCCAGCAGTTATGGGGGGGGCCTGGAGACCCAGTACTTC. Its coded protein is CASSYGGGLETQYF. The V and J segments used are TRBV6-2 or TRBV6-3 and TRBJ2-5, and perhaps TRBD2 as D gene, on 7 matching bases. CDR1 and CDR2, looked up from the germline V gene, are MNHEY and SVGEGT. The CDR3 holds 14 amino acids from the cysteine to the phenylalanine. Only CDR3 DNA remains: 42 bases, in frame from the first base. V was cut back by 3 bases and J by 5 bases, leaving a gap of 13 bases between them.